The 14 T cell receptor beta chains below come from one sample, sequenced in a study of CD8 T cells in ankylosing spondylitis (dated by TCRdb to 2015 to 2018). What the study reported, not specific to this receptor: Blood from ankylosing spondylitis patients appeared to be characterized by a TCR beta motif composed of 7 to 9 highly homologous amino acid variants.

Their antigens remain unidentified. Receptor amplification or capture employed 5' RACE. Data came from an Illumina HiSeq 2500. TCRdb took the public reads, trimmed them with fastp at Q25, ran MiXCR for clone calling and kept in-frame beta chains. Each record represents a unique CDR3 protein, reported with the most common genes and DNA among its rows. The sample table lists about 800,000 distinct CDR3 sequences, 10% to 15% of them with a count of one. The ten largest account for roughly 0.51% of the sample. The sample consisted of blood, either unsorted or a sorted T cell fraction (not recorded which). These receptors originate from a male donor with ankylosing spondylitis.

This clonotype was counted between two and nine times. DNA for the CDR3: TGTGCCAGCAGTGCTATGAGGGGGCAAGGCTACACCTTC. Translated: CASSAMRGQGYTF. The V gene is TRBV2, the J gene TRBJ1-2, with 7 bases matching TRBD1. Germline CDR1 reads SNHLY; CDR2 reads FYNNEI. V lost 4 bases, J lost 8 bases, and 7 bases stayed unmatched. The CDR3 has 13 amino acids.

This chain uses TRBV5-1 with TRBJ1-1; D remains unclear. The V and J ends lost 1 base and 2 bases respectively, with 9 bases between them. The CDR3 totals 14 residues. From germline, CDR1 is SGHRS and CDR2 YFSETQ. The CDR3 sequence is CASSLMSENTEAFF. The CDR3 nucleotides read TGCGCCAGCAGCTTGATGTCAGAAAACACTGAAGCTTTCTTT.

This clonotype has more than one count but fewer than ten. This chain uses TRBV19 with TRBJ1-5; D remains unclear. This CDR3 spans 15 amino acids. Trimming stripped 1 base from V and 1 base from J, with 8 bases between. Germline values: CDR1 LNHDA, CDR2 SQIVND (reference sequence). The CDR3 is CASSIVSTSNQPQHF. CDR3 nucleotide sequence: TGTGCCAGTAGTATAGTCTCAACGAGCAATCAGCCCCAGCATTTT.

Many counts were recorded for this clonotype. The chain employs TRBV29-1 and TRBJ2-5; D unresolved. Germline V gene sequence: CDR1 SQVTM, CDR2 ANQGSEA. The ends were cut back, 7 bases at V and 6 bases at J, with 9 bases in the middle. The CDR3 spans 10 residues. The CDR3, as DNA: TGCAGCGGCGTCAGGCAGACCCAGTACTTC. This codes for CSGVRQTQYF.

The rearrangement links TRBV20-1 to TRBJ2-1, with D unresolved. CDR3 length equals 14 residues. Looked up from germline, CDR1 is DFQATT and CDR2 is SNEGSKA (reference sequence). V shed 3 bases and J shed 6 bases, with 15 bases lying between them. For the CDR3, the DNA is TGCAGTGCTAGTCCGAGCCCCCTCGGCAATGAGCAGTTCTTC. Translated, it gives CSASPSPLGNEQFF.

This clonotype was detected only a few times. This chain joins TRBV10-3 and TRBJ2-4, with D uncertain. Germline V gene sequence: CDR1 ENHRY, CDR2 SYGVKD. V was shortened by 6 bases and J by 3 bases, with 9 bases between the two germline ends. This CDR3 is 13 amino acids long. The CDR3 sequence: CAIRIRNKNIQYF. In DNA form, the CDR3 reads TGTGCCATCAGGATAAGAAACAAAAACATTCAGTACTTC.

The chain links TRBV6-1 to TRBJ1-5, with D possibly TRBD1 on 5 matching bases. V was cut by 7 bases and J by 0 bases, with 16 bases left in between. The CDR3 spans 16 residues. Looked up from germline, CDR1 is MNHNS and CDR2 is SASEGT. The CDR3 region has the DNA TGTGCCAGCACGGGTACAGGCCCCTATAGCAATCAGCCCCAGCATTTT. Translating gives CASTGTGPYSNQPQHF.

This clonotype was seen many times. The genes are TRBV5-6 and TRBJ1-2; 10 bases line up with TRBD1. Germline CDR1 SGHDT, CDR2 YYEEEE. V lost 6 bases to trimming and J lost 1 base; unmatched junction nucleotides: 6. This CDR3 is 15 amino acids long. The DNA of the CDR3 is TGTGCCAGCACCCGAGGGACAGGGGATAACTATGGCTACACCTTC. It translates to CASTRGTGDNYGYTF.

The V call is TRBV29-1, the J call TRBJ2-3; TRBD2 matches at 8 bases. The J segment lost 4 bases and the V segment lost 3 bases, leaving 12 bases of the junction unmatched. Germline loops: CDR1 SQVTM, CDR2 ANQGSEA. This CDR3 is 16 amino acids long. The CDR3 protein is CSVEGSRGASPDTQYF. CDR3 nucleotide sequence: TGCAGCGTTGAGGGGTCGCGGGGGGCCTCCCCAGATACGCAGTATTTT.

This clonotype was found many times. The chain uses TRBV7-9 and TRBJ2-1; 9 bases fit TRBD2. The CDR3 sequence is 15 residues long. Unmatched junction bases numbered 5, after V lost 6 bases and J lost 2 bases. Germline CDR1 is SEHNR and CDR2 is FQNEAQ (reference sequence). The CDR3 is CASRPGTSPYNEQFF. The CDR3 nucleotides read TGTGCCAGCAGACCCGGGACTAGCCCCTACAATGAGCAGTTCTTC.

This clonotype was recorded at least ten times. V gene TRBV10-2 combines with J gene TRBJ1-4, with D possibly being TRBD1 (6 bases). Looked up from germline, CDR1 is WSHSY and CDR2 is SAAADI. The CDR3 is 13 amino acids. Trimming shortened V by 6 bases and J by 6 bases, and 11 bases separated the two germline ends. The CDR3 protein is CASRAGADEKLFF. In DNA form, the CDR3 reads TGCGCCAGCAGGGCGGGGGCGGATGAAAAACTGTTTTTT.

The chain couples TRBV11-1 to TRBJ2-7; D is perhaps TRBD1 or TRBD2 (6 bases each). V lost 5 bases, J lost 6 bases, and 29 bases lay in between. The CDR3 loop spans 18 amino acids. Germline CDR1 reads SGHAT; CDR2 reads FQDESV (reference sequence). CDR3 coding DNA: TGTGCCAGCAGCGATGACCGAAGGGGGGACGGTTCCTCCCTCGAGCAGTACTTC. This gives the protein CASSDDRRGDGSSLEQYF.

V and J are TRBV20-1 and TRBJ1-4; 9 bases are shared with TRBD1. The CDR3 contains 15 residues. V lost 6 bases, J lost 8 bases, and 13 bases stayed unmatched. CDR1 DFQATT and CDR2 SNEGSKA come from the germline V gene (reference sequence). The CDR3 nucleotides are TGCAGTGCCCCGGAAACCGGGACAGGGTCGGAAAAACTGTTTTTT. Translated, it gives CSAPETGTGSEKLFF.

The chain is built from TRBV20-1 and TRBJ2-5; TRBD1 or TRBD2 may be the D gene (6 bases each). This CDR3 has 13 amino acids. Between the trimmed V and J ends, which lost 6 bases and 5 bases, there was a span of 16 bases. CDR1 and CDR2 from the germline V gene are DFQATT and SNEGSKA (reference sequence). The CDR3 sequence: CSAQGRRRETQYF. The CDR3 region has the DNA TGCAGTGCGCAGGGGAGGCGAAGGGAGACCCAGTACTTC.